These 25 T cell receptor beta chains share one sample of origin, sequenced in a study of beta chain features in type 1 diabetes. Findings and caveats of the study: Type 1 diabetes patients showed a moderate but significant shortening of TCRB CDR3s in all four CD4+ subsets.

These receptors have no identified antigens. As every portion of the isolated RNA was reverse transcribed, the sequencing read expressed TCRB transcripts. Sequencing used immunoSEQ multiplex PCR; TCRdb keeps in-frame clones, though not all of them. Here the sample spans 200,000 to 300,000 clones, approximately 15% being singletons. Sequenced: naive CD4+ T cells from blood. The source of these receptors is a man aged 25 to 40 with type 1 diabetes.

CDR3 loop: CSVEIQGAGELFF. The CDR3 nucleotides are TGCAGCGTTGAAATACAGGGGGCCGGGGAGCTGTTTTTT. The V and J genes are TRBV29-1 and TRBJ2-2; 8 bases line up with TRBD1. CDR1 and CDR2 (germline): SQVTM, ANQGSEA. The CDR3 length is 13 residues. Trimming removed 2 bases from V and 6 bases from J; junction bases left unmatched: 2.

The J gene is TRBJ2-5, the V gene TRBV5-1; 10 bases align to TRBD2. The CDR3 contains 14 residues. Germline-derived CDR1 and CDR2 are SGHRS and YFSETQ. Trimming removed 4 bases from V and 7 bases from J; junction bases left unmatched: 7. The CDR3 sequence is CASSLRTSGGTQYF. The CDR3 nucleotides are TGCGCCAGCAGCCTCCGGACTAGCGGCGGGACCCAGTACTTC.

This clone was counted only a few times. This CDR3 is also generated by other DNA sequences in the sample. The chain links TRBV30 to TRBJ2-1; 12 bases map to TRBD2. This CDR3 has 14 amino acids. Germline V gene data show CDR1 as GTSNPN and CDR2 as SVGIG (reference sequence). V was clipped by 0 bases and J by 8 bases; unmatched bases: 2. CDR3 region: CAWSVRLAGDEQFF. CDR3 nucleotides: TGTGCCTGGAGTGTACGACTAGCGGGAGATGAGCAGTTCTTC.

This clone was counted between two and nine times. Other DNA sequences in this sample translate to the same CDR3. V usage is TRBV7-9 and J usage is TRBJ2-1; D is perhaps TRBD2 (6 bases). This CDR3 is built from 15 residues. Per the germline V gene, CDR1 is SEHNR and CDR2 is FQNEAQ (reference sequence). Deletions cut 3 bases from V and 0 bases from J, with 9 bases between. CDR3 amino acids: CASSLAGSSYNEQFF. CDR3 sequence (DNA): TGTGCCAGCAGCTTGGCGGGGAGCTCCTACAATGAGCAGTTCTTC.

V usage is TRBV30 and J usage is TRBJ1-1, with a weak D call TRBD1 (5 bases). The CDR3 has 14 amino acids. V lost 4 bases to trimming and J lost 4 bases, with 16 bases between them. Germline assignment: CDR1 GTSNPN and CDR2 SVGIG (reference sequence). CDR3 region: CAWTRGSGSTEAFF. The CDR3 coding sequence is TGTGCCTGGACCCGGGGGTCCGGAAGCACTGAAGCTTTCTTT. Full variable domain (missing parts from reference TRBV30 and TRBJ1-1): SQTIHQWPATLVQPVGSPLSLECTVEGTSNPNLYWYRQAAGRGLQLLFYSVGIGQISSEVPQNLSASRPQDRQFILSSKKLLLSDSGFYLCAWTRGSGSTEAFFGQGTRLTVV.

This sequence joins TRBV9 and TRBJ2-5; D may be TRBD2 (5 bases). V was clipped by 4 bases and J by 4 bases, with 11 bases between them. The V gene's germline CDR1 is SGDLS and CDR2 YYNGEE. This CDR3 comprises 13 residues. CDR3: CASSITSAETQYF. In DNA form, the CDR3 reads TGTGCCAGCAGCATAACTAGTGCAGAGACCCAGTACTTC.

This sequence joins TRBV21-1 and TRBJ1-1; the D call TRBD1 from the table was never checked on the DNA. TRBV21-1 is reported as a pseudogene. There are 15 residues in the CDR3. DNA for the CDR3: TGTGCCAGCAGCAAAGGAGGCAGGGCTGGGGCTGAAGCTTTCTTT. This sequence encodes CASSKGGRAGAEAFF.

This clone appeared a few times. The chain is built from TRBV5-1 and TRBJ1-1, with 7 bases aligning to TRBD1. V lost 0 bases and J lost 4; bases outside the gene matches: 6. The CDR3 length is 15 residues. Germline CDR1 SGHRS, CDR2 YFSETQ. DNA of the CDR3: TGCGCCAGCAGCTTGGACGGTCAGGGGGTCACTGAAGCTTTCTTT. Its protein is CASSLDGQGVTEAFF.

This clone was seen more than once but under ten times. The V call is TRBV27, the J call TRBJ1-1, with 9 bases fitting TRBD1. The CDR3 totals 15 residues. Germline V lookup: CDR1 MNHEY, CDR2 SMNVEV (reference sequence). V lost 5 bases and J lost 2; bases outside the gene matches: 6. CDR3 loop: CASSAQGALNTEAFF. The DNA for the CDR3 is TGTGCCAGCAGTGCACAGGGGGCGCTTAACACTGAAGCTTTCTTT.

The CDR3 protein is CASGFPAGGHNEQFF. CDR3 DNA sequence: TGTGCTAGTGGTTTCCCGGCGGGGGGACACAATGAGCAGTTCTTC. The genes are TRBV12-5 and TRBJ2-1; 8 bases align to TRBD2. V dropped 3 bases and J dropped 5; count of bases not matched to a gene: 6. This CDR3 contains 15 residues. Germline assignment: CDR1 LGHNT and CDR2 FRNRAP.

The genes are TRBV19 and TRBJ2-3; the D gene is possibly TRBD2 (5 bases). The V and J ends lost 4 bases and 6 bases respectively, with 14 bases between them. The CDR3 sequence is 14 residues long. From germline, CDR1 is LNHDA and CDR2 SQIVND (reference sequence). CDR3 residues: CASSNLASHDTQYF. The CDR3 coding sequence is TGTGCCAGTAGTAACCTAGCCTCCCATGATACGCAGTATTTT.

This chain connects TRBV9 to TRBJ1-1; 9 bases fit TRBD1. With V trimmed by 1 base and J by 4 bases, 2 bases remained unmatched. Germline V CDR1 and CDR2: SGDLS, YYNGEE. This CDR3 contains 14 residues. CDR3 protein: CASSVRQGGTEAFF. The CDR3 DNA is TGTGCCAGCAGCGTACGACAGGGGGGCACTGAAGCTTTCTTT.

The table lists this clone with a few counts. V is TRBV11-2 and J is TRBJ2-6; D is unclear. Germline values: CDR1 SGHAT, CDR2 FQNNGV. V was cut by 5 bases and J by 0 bases, with 8 bases left in between. The CDR3 runs 15 residues. The DNA of the CDR3 is TGTGCCAGCAGCCCTACCTTCTCTGGGGCCAACGTCCTGACTTTC. As protein: CASSPTFSGANVLTF.

This clone was seen a handful of times. V and J are TRBV5-1 and TRBJ2-3; TRBD1 agrees at 7 bases. Germline V gene sequence: CDR1 SGHRS, CDR2 YFSETQ. The CDR3 consists of 14 residues. After removal of 3 bases from V and 3 bases from J, the junction contained 4 bases not matched to a gene. The CDR3 sequence is CASSSQGQTDTQYF. The CDR3 DNA follows: TGCGCCAGCAGCTCGCAGGGACAGACAGATACGCAGTATTTT.

In this sample, this clone turned up a few times. V gene TRBV10-3 combines with J gene TRBJ1-5; 9 positions match TRBD1. With 8 bases clipped from V and 2 bases from J, the junction kept 10 bases outside the gene matches. CDR1 and CDR2 from the germline V gene are ENHRY and SYGVKD. The CDR3 is made up of 16 amino acids. The CDR3 loop is CAISPTGGGGNQPQHF. In DNA, the CDR3 is TGTGCCATCTCCCCCACAGGGGGCGGCGGCAATCAGCCCCAGCATTTT.

The CDR3 spells CASSLGQNYGYTF. The DNA for the CDR3 is TGTGCCAGCAGCTTGGGACAGAACTATGGCTACACCTTC. The rearrangement links TRBV5-6 to TRBJ1-2, with D maybe TRBD1 (5 bases). The CDR3 length is 13 residues. Trimming pared 0 bases from V and 2 bases from J, leaving 5 bases between. In germline, CDR1 is SGHDT, CDR2 YYEEEE.

This clone was seen a handful of times. This chain links TRBV9 with TRBJ2-2; the D gene is possibly TRBD1 (6 bases). V lost 4 bases to trimming and J lost 1 base, with 14 bases between them. CDR1 and CDR2 from the germline V gene are SGDLS and YYNGEE. The CDR3 has 16 residues. The CDR3 DNA sequence: TGTGCCAGCAGCTCAACTCCAGGGGTGAACACCGGGGAGCTGTTTTTT. Translated, it gives CASSSTPGVNTGELFF.

The chain is built from TRBV5-1 and TRBJ1-2; possible D gene TRBD1, 5 bases. The germline CDR1 and CDR2 sequences are SGHRS and YFSETQ. Trimming took 1 base from V and 8 from J, leaving 24 bases between them. The length of the CDR3 is 17 residues. For the CDR3, the DNA is TGCGCCAGCAGCTTGTGGGGCGGAGGAGGGACCAGCGGGGGCTACACCTTC. Translation gives CASSLWGGGGTSGGYTF. The full variable domain, its missing parts supplied by reference TRBV5-1 and TRBJ1-2, is KAGVTQTPRYLIKTRGQQVTLSCSPISGHRSVSWYQQTPGQGLQFLFEYFSETQRNKGNFPGRFSGRQFSNSRSEMNVSTLELGDSALYLCASSLWGGGGTSGGYTFGSGTRLTVV.

This clone was found a few times. The chain joins TRBV5-1 to TRBJ2-7; D uncertain. The ends were cut back, 4 bases at V and 0 bases at J, with 11 bases in the middle. Per the germline V gene, CDR1 is SGHRS and CDR2 is YFSETQ. This CDR3 has 14 residues. Here the CDR3 reads CASSNGESSYEQYF. In DNA form, the CDR3 reads TGCGCCAGCAGCAACGGAGAAAGCTCCTACGAGCAGTACTTC. Based on the CDR3 plus reference TRBV5-1 and TRBJ2-7, the full variable domain is KAGVTQTPRYLIKTRGQQVTLSCSPISGHRSVSWYQQTPGQGLQFLFEYFSETQRNKGNFPGRFSGRQFSNSRSEMNVSTLELGDSALYLCASSNGESSYEQYFGPGTRLTVT.

This clone was found a few times. Different DNA sequences within this sample yield the same CDR3. The V and J genes are TRBV5-1 and TRBJ2-7; TRBD2 matches at 14 bases. This CDR3 has 14 residues. V lost 4 bases to trimming and J lost 6 bases; unmatched junction nucleotides: 3. The germline V gene has CDR1 SGHRS and CDR2 YFSETQ. CDR3 DNA: TGCGCCAGCAGCCAGGGACTAGCGGGAGTCGAGCAGTACTTC. It is translated as CASSQGLAGVEQYF.

Only a few counts were recorded for this clone. V usage is TRBV6-6 and J usage is TRBJ2-7; D gene uncertain. V shed 4 bases and J shed 4 bases, with 5 bases lying between them. CDR3 length: 11 residues. The germline V gene has CDR1 MNHNY and CDR2 SVGAGI (reference sequence). For the CDR3, the DNA is TGTGCCAGCAGTTCTAGGTACGAGCAGTACTTC. Residues: CASSSRYEQYF.

This clone was counted between two and nine times. The genes are TRBV5-4 and TRBJ2-6, with D unclear. Germline V gene data show CDR1 as SGHNT and CDR2 as YYREEE (reference sequence). The CDR3 runs 15 residues. V lost 2 bases and J lost 0, with 6 bases in between. The DNA of the CDR3 is TGTGCCAGCAGCTTTCCGAGCTCTGGGGCCAACGTCCTGACTTTC. It specifies CASSFPSSGANVLTF.

The chain recombines TRBV18 with TRBJ1-1; 9 bases agree with TRBD1. This CDR3 contains 14 residues. After removal of 8 bases from V and 1 base from J, the junction contained 5 bases not matched to a gene. Per germline, CDR1 KGHSH and CDR2 LQKENI. The CDR3 sequence is CASAGQGPNTEAFF. The CDR3 DNA reads as TGTGCCAGCGCGGGACAGGGCCCGAACACTGAAGCTTTCTTT.

CDR3 coding DNA: TGCGCCAGCAGCCTAGGCGGAGGCGAAAAACTGTTTTTT. It translates to CASSLGGGEKLFF. The rearrangement links TRBV5-1 to TRBJ1-4; no clear D. CDR1 is SGHRS, CDR2 YFSETQ, per germline. The V and J ends lost 4 bases and 8 bases respectively, with 12 bases between them. The CDR3 runs 13 residues.

This clone was detected a few times. The J gene is TRBJ2-3, the V gene TRBV4-1, with 7 bases fitting TRBD2. V shed 4 bases and J 6 bases; nucleotides not matched to a gene: 13. The CDR3 spans 16 residues. Germline V gene lookup returns CDR1 MGHRA and CDR2 YSYEKL. In nucleotides, the CDR3 is TGCGCCAGCAGCCCACCCGGCGGGAGCTTCTTGGATACGCAGTATTTT. Amino acids: CASSPPGGSFLDTQYF.